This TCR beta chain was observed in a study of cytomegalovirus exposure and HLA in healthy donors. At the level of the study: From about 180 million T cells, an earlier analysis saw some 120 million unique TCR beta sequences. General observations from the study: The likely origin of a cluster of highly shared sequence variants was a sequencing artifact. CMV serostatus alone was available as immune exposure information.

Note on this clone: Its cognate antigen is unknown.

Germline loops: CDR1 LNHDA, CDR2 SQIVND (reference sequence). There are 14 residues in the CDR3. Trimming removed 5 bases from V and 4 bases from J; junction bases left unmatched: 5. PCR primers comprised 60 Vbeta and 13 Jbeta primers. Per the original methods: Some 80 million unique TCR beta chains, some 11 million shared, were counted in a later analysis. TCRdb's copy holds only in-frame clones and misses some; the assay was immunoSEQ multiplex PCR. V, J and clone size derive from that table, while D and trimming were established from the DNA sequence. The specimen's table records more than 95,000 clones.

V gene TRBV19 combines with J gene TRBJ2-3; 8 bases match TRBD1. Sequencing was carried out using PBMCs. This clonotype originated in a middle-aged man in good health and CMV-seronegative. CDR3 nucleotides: TGTGCCAGTAGTGTCCAGGGGGCTGCAGATACGCAGTATTTT. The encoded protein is CASSVQGAADTQYF.